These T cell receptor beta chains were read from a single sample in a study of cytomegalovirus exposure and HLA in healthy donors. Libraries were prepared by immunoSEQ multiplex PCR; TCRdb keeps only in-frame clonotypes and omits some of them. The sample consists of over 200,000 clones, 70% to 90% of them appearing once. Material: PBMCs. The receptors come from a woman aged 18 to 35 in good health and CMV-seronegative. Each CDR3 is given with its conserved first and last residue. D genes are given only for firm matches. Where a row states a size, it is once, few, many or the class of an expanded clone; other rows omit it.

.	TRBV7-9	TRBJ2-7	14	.	TGTGCCAGCAGCTTACAGGGGACCTCATACGAGCAGTACTTC	CASSLQGTSYEQYF
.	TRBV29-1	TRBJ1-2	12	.	TGCAGCGTAAGTCTACTGGACTATGGCTACACCTTC	CSVSLLDYGYTF
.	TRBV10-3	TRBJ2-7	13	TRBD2	TGTGCCATCAATGCGGGGGATCCCTACGAGCAGTACTTC	CAINAGDPYEQYF
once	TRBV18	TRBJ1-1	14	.	TGTGCCAGCTCACCACGGGGAGATGTGACTGAAGCTTTCTTT	CASSPRGDVTEAFF
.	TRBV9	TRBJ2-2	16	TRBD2	TGTGCCAGCAGCGGACCCATAGCGGGAGGGCCCGGGGAGCTGTTTTTT	CASSGPIAGGPGELFF
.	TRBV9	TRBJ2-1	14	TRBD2	TGTGCCAGCACCCAGCGGGAGGGCCACAATGAGCAGTTCTTC	CASTQREGHNEQFF
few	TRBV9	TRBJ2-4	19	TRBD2	TGTGCCAGCAGCGTAGATGGGCGGGAGGGCAGACTAGCCAAAAACATTCAGTACTTC	CASSVDGREGRLAKNIQYF
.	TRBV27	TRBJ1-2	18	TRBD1	TGTGCCAGCAGTCCGTATATCGGGGGACAGGGGGCCCCCTATGGCTACACCTTC	CASSPYIGGQGAPYGYTF
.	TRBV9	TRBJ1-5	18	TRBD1	TGTGCCAGCACACGGACAGGTAGGGGCCTACATAGCAATCAGCCCCAGCATTTT	CASTRTGRGLHSNQPQHF
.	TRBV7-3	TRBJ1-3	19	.	TGTGCCAGCATCCAAGGGGCAGGCTACCCTAGACTCTCTGGAAACACCATATATTTT	CASIQGAGYPRLSGNTIYF
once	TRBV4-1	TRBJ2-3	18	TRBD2	TGCGCCAGCAGCCCGACCCCCCGTAGCGGGAGTGGGGCAGATACGCAGTATTTT	CASSPTPRSGSGADTQYF
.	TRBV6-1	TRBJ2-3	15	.	TGTGCCAGCAGTGACAGCCCCGGCGGGACAGATACGCAGTATTTT	CASSDSPGGTDTQYF
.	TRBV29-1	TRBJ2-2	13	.	TGCAGCGTTGTCACAGTACTTACCGGGGAGCTGTTTTTT	CSVVTVLTGELFF
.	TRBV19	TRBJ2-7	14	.	TGTGCCAGTAGTGTTAGCGGCCTCTCCTACGAGCAGTACTTC	CASSVSGLSYEQYF
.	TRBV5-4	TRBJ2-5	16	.	TGTGCCAGCAGCTTGGTTGGCCTAGCACGAGAAGAGACCCAGTACTTC	CASSLVGLAREETQYF
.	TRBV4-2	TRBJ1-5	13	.	TGTGCCAGCAGCCGAGGAGGACCCCAGCCCCAGCATTTT	CASSRGGPQPQHF
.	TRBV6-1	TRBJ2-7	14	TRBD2	TGTGCCAGCCTTCGGGAGGACCGGGAATGGGAGCAGTACTTC	CASLREDREWEQYF
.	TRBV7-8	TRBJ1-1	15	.	TGTGCCAGCAGCTTAGAACAGGAATGGAACACTGAAGCTTTCTTT	CASSLEQEWNTEAFF
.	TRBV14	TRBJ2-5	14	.	TGTGCCAGCACAGAGGGTTGGCGCTCAGAGACCCAGTACTTC	CASTEGWRSETQYF
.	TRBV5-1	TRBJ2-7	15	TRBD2	TGCGCCAGCAGCGTCGGGACTAGCGGGAACCACGAGCAGTACTTC	CASSVGTSGNHEQYF
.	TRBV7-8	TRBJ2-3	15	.	TGTGCCAGCAGCTTGGCTAGCGTGGACACAGATACGCAGTATTTT	CASSLASVDTDTQYF
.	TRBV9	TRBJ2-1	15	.	TGTGCCAGCAGCTTAGAAGGCGGGAATGGGGGTGAGCAGTTCTTC	CASSLEGGNGGEQFF
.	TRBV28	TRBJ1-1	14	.	TGTGCCAGCAGTTTAGGGAGCTTTAGAATTGAAGCTTTCTTT	CASSLGSFRIEAFF
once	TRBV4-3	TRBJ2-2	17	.	TGCGCCAGCAGCCAAGACAGGGTGGCCGCCTGGGGAGGGGAGCTGTTTTTT	CASSQDRVAAWGGELFF
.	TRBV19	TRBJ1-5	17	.	TGTGCCAGTAGTATAGTATCCGGAACGGAGAGCAATCAGCCCCAGCATTTT	CASSIVSGTESNQPQHF
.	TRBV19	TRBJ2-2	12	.	TGTGCCAGTAATAGCCGAACCGGGGAGCTGTTTTTT	CASNSRTGELFF
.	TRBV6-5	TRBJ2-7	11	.	TGTGCCAGCATTGGGGCGAACGAGCAGTACTTC	CASIGANEQYF
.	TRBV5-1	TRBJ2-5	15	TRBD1	TGCGCCAGCAGCCTTAGGACAGGATGGGCAGAGACCCAGTACTTC	CASSLRTGWAETQYF
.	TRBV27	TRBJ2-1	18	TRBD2	TGTGCCAGCACCCGGACGGGCGGGCGCGGGAGCTCCTACAATGAGCAGTTCTTC	CASTRTGGRGSSYNEQFF
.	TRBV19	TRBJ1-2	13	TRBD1	TGTGCCAGTAGTATCTCGACAGGGGATGGCTACACCTTC	CASSISTGDGYTF
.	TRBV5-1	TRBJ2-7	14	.	TGCGCCAGCAGCGAGGTAGCTGGAACCTACGAGCAGTACTTC	CASSEVAGTYEQYF
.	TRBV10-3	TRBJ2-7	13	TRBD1	TGTGCCACCCATCCCGGGACAGCCTACGAGCAGTACTTC	CATHPGTAYEQYF
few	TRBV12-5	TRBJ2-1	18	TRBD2	TGTGCTAGTGGTTTGGTAATTGGGGGGGACCCCGCGGGCAATGAGCAGTTCTTC	CASGLVIGGDPAGNEQFF
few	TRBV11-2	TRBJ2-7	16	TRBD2	TGTGCCAGCAGCCCCGTGGCGGGAGGGCCTTCCTACGAGCAGTACTTC	CASSPVAGGPSYEQYF
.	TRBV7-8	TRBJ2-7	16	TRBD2	TGTGCCAGCAGCTTAAATAGCGGGAGTGAATCCTACGAGCAGTACTTC	CASSLNSGSESYEQYF
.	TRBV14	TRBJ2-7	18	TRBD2	TGTGCCAGCAGCCCGACTGGGACTAGCGGGAGGAAGGGATACGAGCAGTACTTC	CASSPTGTSGRKGYEQYF
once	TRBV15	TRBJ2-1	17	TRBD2	TGTGCCACCAGCAGACCCCCGGGACTAGCGGGCTACAATGAGCAGTTCTTC	CATSRPPGLAGYNEQFF
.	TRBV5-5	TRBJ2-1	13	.	TGTGCCAGCAGCCCTCCCCCCCACAATGAGCAGTTCTTC	CASSPPPHNEQFF
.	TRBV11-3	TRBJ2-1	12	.	TGTGCCAGCAGCCAAGAGGGAGATGAGCAGTTCTTC	CASSQEGDEQFF
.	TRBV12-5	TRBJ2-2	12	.	TGTGCTAGTGGGAGAACGTCCGGGGAGCTGTTTTTT	CASGRTSGELFF